This is a list of T cell receptor beta chains from one sample in a study of CXCR3-negative and CXCR3-positive naive CD8 T cells. TCRdb re-called the 5' RACE reads and shows each CDR3 protein once, DNA omitted. The sample totals about 6,700 distinct CDR3 sequences; its top ten clones hold 1.2%. Sequencing input: naive CXCR3+ CD8+ T cells from blood. Every receptor here comes from a human donor in good health. Some clones in this sample may be carry-over from other donors' samples. CDR3s include the opening cysteine and the closing phenylalanine or tryptophan. Each record gives: V gene, CDR3 length, clone size, J gene, CDR3 protein. Rows may omit the clone size; those that give it use once, few, many or a size class.

>TRBV29-1|12|medium-sized|TRBJ2-1
CSARESGNEQFF
>TRBV10-3|14|.|TRBJ2-7
CAISDGCFSYEQYF
>TRBV7-9|13|.|TRBJ2-7
CASSPTGFYEQYF
>TRBV29-1|13|medium-sized|TRBJ1-4
CSVSQGGYEKLFF
>TRBV5-5|16|.|TRBJ2-3
CASSLPRTYSTDTQYF
>TRBV6-6|11|.|TRBJ2-5
CASSYSETQYF
>TRBV13|12|.|TRBJ1-2
CASSSQGSGYTF
>TRBV29-1|14|.|TRBJ2-1
CSAPSGHSYNEQFF
>TRBV7-9|18|.|TRBJ2-1
CASSTPLRAGPSYNEQFF
>TRBV12-3/TRBV12-4|15|medium-sized|TRBJ2-1
CASSSRLAGTYEQFF
>TRBV6-4|14|medium-sized|TRBJ2-7
CASSEGVPGYEQYF
>TRBV7-2|14|medium-sized|TRBJ2-1
CASSLVSIQNEQFF
>TRBV11-3|14|.|TRBJ2-2
CASSPRGNTGELFF
>TRBV2|16|.|TRBJ2-1
CASSEEKGAKYNEQFF
>TRBV29-1|15|medium-sized|TRBJ2-5
CSVDRATGREETQYF
>TRBV6-6|15|.|TRBJ2-5
CASSYSSGSGETQYF
>TRBV20-1|12|.|TRBJ1-1
CSARDFGSEAFF
>TRBV29-1|12|.|TRBJ1-2
CSAGQALVGYTF
>TRBV10-2|13|medium-sized|TRBJ2-1
CASSENSRNEQFF
>TRBV29-1|13|medium-sized|TRBJ2-1
CSAGQYSYNEQFF
>TRBV7-6|15|medium-sized|TRBJ2-6
CASSLGETGANVLTF
>TRBV29-1|17|.|TRBJ2-5
CSVEDTEREWVQETQYF
>TRBV19|15|.|TRBJ1-4
CASSLRDGPNEKLFF
>TRBV7-2|13|medium-sized|TRBJ2-7
CASSLTVNYEQYF